This T cell receptor (beta chain) appears in the sequencing data of a study of blood T cell repertoires in COVID-19. Using immunoSEQ multiplex PCR, the repertoire was profiled, and TCRdb retains in-frame clones only, with some absent. The profile covers some 31,000 clones, with 90% appearing a single time and approximately 1% taken by the ten largest. Germline V gene lookup returns CDR1 MNHEY and CDR2 SMNVEV (reference sequence). Losses at the gene ends were 3 bases for V and 2 bases for J; bases not matched to a gene: 1. The CDR3 is 14 amino acids. Sequencing was carried out using peripheral blood. The sequence derives from a man aged 65 to 85 with active or convalescent COVID-19. The rearrangement uses TRBV27 and TRBJ1-1, with TRBD1 matching over 9 bases. In DNA form, the CDR3 reads TGTGCCAGCAGTTTGGACAGGGGAAACACTGAAGCTTTCTTT. Its protein is CASSLDRGNTEAFF.